Listed here are 16 T cell receptor beta chains from one sample, sequenced in a study of cytomegalovirus exposure and HLA in healthy donors. PCR employed 60 Vbeta and 13 Jbeta primers. Here immunoSEQ multiplex PCR was the method, and the copy in TCRdb shows in-frame clones only, minus some. The table has roughly 140,000 clones, around 84% seen once. The sequenced sample was PBMCs. The receptors originated from a boy aged 2 to 9 in good health and CMV-seronegative.

This clone has just one count. In nucleotides, the CDR3 is TGCGCCAGCAGTAAGCAGGCGGGAGAGCAGTACTTC. Translated: CASSKQAGEQYF. The V and J genes are TRBV10-2 and TRBJ2-7; the D gene is possibly TRBD2 (6 bases). This CDR3 has 12 residues. Germline assignment: CDR1 WSHSY and CDR2 SAAADI. Trimming removed 5 bases from V and 7 bases from J, with 12 bases in between.

V is TRBV4-2 and J is TRBJ2-7; possibly TRBD2 for D (5 bases). V lost 1 base and J 4 bases, leaving 14 bases between the germline ends. Germline values: CDR1 LGHNA, CDR2 YNFKEQ. CDR3 length equals 15 residues. CDR3 DNA: TGTGCCAGCAGCCAAGGGATAGCGTCTGGGTACGAGCAGTACTTC. Encoded protein: CASSQGIASGYEQYF.

V and J are TRBV4-3 and TRBJ1-5; perhaps TRBD1 as D (5 bases). Germline V CDR1 and CDR2: LGHNA, YSLEER. The CDR3 runs 17 residues. The V and J ends lost 2 bases and 3 bases respectively, with 17 bases between them. CDR3 in amino acids: CASSQQLLQGLNQPQHF. CDR3 nucleotides: TGCGCCAGCAGCCAACAGTTGCTCCAGGGACTCAATCAGCCCCAGCATTTT.

The J gene is TRBJ2-3, the V gene TRBV7-3; D perhaps matches TRBD1 (6 bases). The germline V and J ends were trimmed by 2 bases and 4 bases, with 13 bases remaining between them. The CDR3 is 15 amino acids. In germline, CDR1 is SGHTA, CDR2 FQGTGA. The CDR3 loop reads CASSLGLGGADTQYF. Written as DNA, the CDR3 is TGTGCCAGCAGCTTAGGCCTAGGGGGAGCAGATACGCAGTATTTT. Full variable domain (remainder filled in from reference TRBV7-3 and TRBJ2-3): GAGVSQTPSNKVTEKGKYVELRCDPISGHTALYWYRQSLGQGPEFLIYFQGTGAADDSGLPNDRFFAVRPEGSVSTLKIQRTERGDSAVYLCASSLGLGGADTQYFGPGTRLTVL.

The table lists this clone with a few counts. V is TRBV5-6 and J is TRBJ1-1; a weak D match, TRBD1 (5 bases). Trimming left V 2 bases short and J 5 bases short, with 10 bases between. This CDR3 has 13 amino acids. CDR1 and CDR2 (germline): SGHDT, YYEEEE. CDR3 residues: CASSFFQGTEAFF. As DNA, the CDR3 is TGTGCCAGCAGCTTTTTTCAGGGAACTGAAGCTTTCTTT.

The chain joins TRBV9 to TRBJ2-7; maybe TRBD2 (7 bases). The CDR3 extends over 15 amino acids. The ends were cut back, 1 base at V and 3 bases at J, with 14 bases in the middle. Looked up from germline, CDR1 is SGDLS and CDR2 is YYNGEE. CDR3 sequence (DNA): TGTGCCAGCAGCGTACACGCAGGGGAGGGCTACGAGCAGTACTTC. Translating gives CASSVHAGEGYEQYF.

The chain couples TRBV13 to TRBJ2-5; TRBD2 agrees at 7 bases. With the DNA end fitting TRBJ2-7 better, the J assignment may be wrong. The germline V gene encodes CDR1 PRHDT and CDR2 FYEKMQ (reference sequence). The length of the CDR3 is 16 residues. CDR3 DNA: TGTGCCAGCAGCTCACGAGGGACTACACAACGCCCCGAGCAGTACTTC. Amino acids: CASSSRGTTQRPEQYF.

The chain recombines TRBV9 with TRBJ1-2, with a tentative D call TRBD1 (6 bases). CDR1 SGDLS and CDR2 YYNGEE come from the germline V gene. The CDR3 is 12 amino acids. V lost 3 bases, J lost 3 bases, and 6 bases lay in between. Written as DNA, the CDR3 is TGTGCCAGCAGCGGGACAGACTATGGCTACACCTTC. Translating it yields CASSGTDYGYTF.

This sequence joins TRBV5-1 and TRBJ1-1, with a weak D call TRBD1 (5 bases). The V and J ends lost 4 bases and 1 base respectively, with 11 bases between them. The CDR3 runs to 14 residues. CDR1 and CDR2 (germline): SGHRS, YFSETQ. In DNA form, the CDR3 reads TGCGCCAGCAGCCACCCGGGGGAGAACACTGAAGCTTTCTTT. Its protein is CASSHPGENTEAFF.

This clone was found once. The chain combines TRBV12-5 with TRBJ1-5; the D gene is possibly TRBD1 (5 bases). V lost 3 bases to trimming and J lost 3 bases, with 15 bases between them. Germline V lookup: CDR1 LGHNT, CDR2 FRNRAP. The CDR3 sequence is 16 residues long. CDR3 bases: TGTGCTAGTGGTTTCAGTCGCGGGGCGGACAATCAGCCCCAGCATTTT. Translation gives CASGFSRGADNQPQHF.

The chain joins TRBV11-3 to TRBJ1-1; TRBD1 might be the D (6 bases). With 1 base removed from V and 7 bases from J, the gap between germline ends came to 19 bases. This CDR3 has 16 amino acids. Germline CDR1 is SGHNT and CDR2 is YENEEA. CDR3 in amino acids: CASSLVRRALQGEAFF. In DNA, the CDR3 is TGTGCCAGCAGCTTAGTTCGGCGGGCCTTACAGGGTGAAGCTTTCTTT.

This clone was seen only once. The chain has TRBV15 and TRBJ1-4, with a tentative D call TRBD1 (6 bases). Germline assignment: CDR1 LNHNV and CDR2 YYDKDF (reference sequence). This CDR3 comprises 16 residues. Trimming removed 8 bases from V and 0 bases from J, with 16 bases in between. The CDR3 protein is CATVQGFPTTNEKLFF. The DNA of the CDR3 is TGTGCCACCGTACAGGGTTTCCCCACAACTAATGAAAAACTGTTTTTT.

In this sample, this clone turned up once. The chain couples TRBV5-1 to TRBJ2-1; TRBD2 aligns across 7 bases. V lost 5 bases to trimming and J lost 9 bases; unmatched junction nucleotides: 11. This CDR3 has 14 residues. Germline lookup yields CDR1 SGHRS and CDR2 YFSETQ. In nucleotides, the CDR3 is TGCGCCAGCAGTAGCCAGGGAGGGACCGGTGAGCAGTTCTTC. It is translated as CASSSQGGTGEQFF.

The chain combines TRBV11-2 with TRBJ2-5; 8 positions agree with TRBD2. Near its end, the DNA agrees better with TRBJ2-7, so the J call may be wrong. Per germline, CDR1 SGHAT and CDR2 FQNNGV. This CDR3 is built from 15 residues. The DNA of the CDR3 is TGTGCCAGCAGCCAGTCCCTAGCGGGCGCCTACGAGCAGTACTTC. Protein product: CASSQSLAGAYEQYF.

V is TRBV9 and J is TRBJ2-7; TRBD1 agrees at 9 bases. The CDR3 sequence is 15 residues long. The germline V gene encodes CDR1 SGDLS and CDR2 YYNGEE. J lost 2 bases, V lost 3 bases, and 6 bases had no gene match. The CDR3 DNA reads TGTGCCAGCAGCGGACGGACAGGGGAGCCCTACGAGCAGTACTTC. Protein product: CASSGRTGEPYEQYF. Combining the CDR3 with reference TRBV9 and TRBJ2-7 gives the whole variable domain DSGVTQTPKHLITATGQRVTLRCSPRSGDLSVYWYQQSLDQGLQFLIQYYNGEERAKGNILERFSAQQFPDLHSELNLSSLELGDSALYFCASSGRTGEPYEQYFGPGTRLTVT.

This rearrangement joins TRBV6-4 to TRBJ1-2; no reliable D call. This CDR3 region has 12 residues. Germline V gene lookup returns CDR1 MRHNA and CDR2 SNTAGT. Trimming removed 8 bases at V and 5 bases at J, with 12 bases between. CDR3 nucleotides: TGTGCCAGCCGAGGCCAATTATATGGCTACACCTTC. Protein sequence: CASRGQLYGYTF.